A single sample is the source of the 22 T cell receptor beta chains below, sequenced in a study of cytomegalovirus exposure and HLA in healthy donors. Only in-frame clones appear in the TCRdb table, and some are missing; sequencing was by immunoSEQ multiplex PCR. In the table there are more than 250,000 clones, roughly 88% of which are singletons. Material: PBMCs. These receptors came from a woman younger than 45 in good health and CMV-seronegative.

As DNA, the CDR3 is TGTGCCAGCTCACCGGGGACTAGTGCCCTCTACGAGCAGTACTTC. Translating gives CASSPGTSALYEQYF. The chain combines TRBV18 with TRBJ2-7, with 8 bases identical to TRBD2. Trimming at V came to 3 bases and at J to 3 bases, leaving 7 bases not matched to a gene. CDR3 length: 15 amino acids. Germline lookup yields CDR1 KGHSH and CDR2 LQKENI.

The chain links TRBV27 to TRBJ1-2; D perhaps matches TRBD1 (5 bases). CDR3 size: 15 residues. Germline assignment: CDR1 MNHEY and CDR2 SMNVEV (reference sequence). Trimming removed 1 base at V and 1 base at J, with 10 bases between. For the CDR3, the DNA is TGTGCCAGCAGTTTATTTGCGGGGGATAACTATGGCTACACCTTC. As protein: CASSLFAGDNYGYTF.

This chain uses TRBV7-2 with TRBJ2-7; D possibly corresponds to TRBD2 (5 bases). Between the trimmed V and J ends, which lost 1 base and 8 bases, there was a span of 15 bases. This CDR3 comprises 14 residues. Germline V lookup: CDR1 SGHTA, CDR2 FQGNSA. CDR3 loop: CASSLGGPPPQQYF. In DNA, the CDR3 is TGTGCCAGCAGCTTAGGAGGGCCCCCGCCACAGCAGTACTTC.

This sequence joins TRBV28 and TRBJ1-5, with 10 bases fitting TRBD1. This CDR3 region has 21 residues. V lost 6 bases to trimming and J lost 2 bases; unmatched junction nucleotides: 22. Germline V CDR1 and CDR2: MDHEN, SYDVKM. The CDR3, as DNA: TGTGCCAGCAGGCTTGGGGTTTCAAGAGACAGGGGGCTGGGGGGCAATCAGCCCCAGCATTTT. It specifies CASRLGVSRDRGLGGNQPQHF.

The rearrangement joins TRBV14 to TRBJ2-7; 8 nucleotides line up with TRBD2. J gave up 3 bases and V 5 bases, and 6 bases lay outside the gene matches. This CDR3 contains 14 residues. From germline, CDR1 is SGHDN and CDR2 FVKESK. CDR3 DNA: TGTGCCAGCAGCTCCTGGACTAGCAGCTACGAGCAGTACTTC. Its translation: CASSSWTSSYEQYF.

This chain connects TRBV5-1 to TRBJ2-3, with D maybe TRBD2 (5 bases). CDR3 length: 16 amino acids. Germline CDR1 is SGHRS and CDR2 is YFSETQ. Trimming left V 3 bases short and J 4 bases short, with 18 bases between. CDR3 in amino acids: CASSYYIARGSDTQYF. The CDR3 bases are TGCGCCAGCAGCTACTATATAGCCAGAGGGTCAGATACGCAGTATTTT.

The CDR3 DNA follows: TGTGCCAGCAGCTATGGACAGGGGGCAATGGAACTGTTTTTT. Translating it yields CASSYGQGAMELFF. The J gene is TRBJ1-4, the V gene TRBV7-9, with 11 nucleotides matching TRBD1. CDR3 length equals 14 residues. Germline V gives CDR1 SEHNR, CDR2 FQNEAQ (reference sequence). J lost 12 bases, V lost 4 bases, and 7 bases had no gene match.

V gene TRBV5-1 combines with J gene TRBJ1-3; no reliable D call. CDR1 SGHRS and CDR2 YFSETQ come from the germline V gene. Trimming pared 0 bases from V and 0 bases from J, leaving 13 bases between. The CDR3 covers 17 residues. The CDR3 sequence is CASSLGRRSSSGNTIYF. The CDR3 nucleotides read TGCGCCAGCAGCTTGGGCCGCCGTTCAAGCTCTGGAAACACCATATATTTT.

In regard to this clone: Distinct nucleotide sequences in the sample also encode this CDR3. CDR3 in DNA: TGTGCCAGCAGTTTATCAGGCAGCAATCAGCCCCAGCATTTT. This codes for CASSLSGSNQPQHF. This sequence joins TRBV27 and TRBJ1-5; no clear D. With 0 bases removed from V and 1 base from J, the gap between germline ends came to 4 bases. Germline V lookup: CDR1 MNHEY, CDR2 SMNVEV (reference sequence). The CDR3 sequence is 14 residues long.

This clone was observed a handful of times. This chain joins TRBV7-3 and TRBJ2-2, with 7 positions matching TRBD2. Germline-derived CDR1 and CDR2 are SGHTA and FQGTGA. The CDR3 length is 14 residues. V shed 0 bases, J shed 6 bases, and the junction held 1 base outside the gene matches. DNA of the CDR3: TGTGCCAGCAGCTTAACGGGAGGGCCCGGGGAGCTGTTTTTT. Translating gives CASSLTGGPGELFF.

The CDR3 sequence: CASKQESFSYEQYF. The DNA of the CDR3 is TGTGCCAGCAAACAGGAGTCCTTTTCCTACGAGCAGTACTTC. This chain uses TRBV2 with TRBJ2-7; tentative D call: TRBD1 (5 bases). V lost 7 bases to trimming and J lost 1 base, with 14 bases between them. Germline V gives CDR1 SNHLY, CDR2 FYNNEI. CDR3 size: 14 residues.

This rearrangement joins TRBV12-5 to TRBJ2-7, with TRBD2 matching over 8 bases. The junction had 13 bases not matched to a gene; V was cut back by 1 base and J by 2 bases. The CDR3 spans 18 residues. Germline-derived CDR1 and CDR2 are LGHNT and FRNRAP. In nucleotides, the CDR3 is TGTGCTAGTGGTTTGGCCCAACCACTAGCGGAGGGAACCTACGAGCAGTACTTC. Translation gives CASGLAQPLAEGTYEQYF.

The table lists this clone with a count of one. V gene TRBV30 combines with J gene TRBJ2-3; 8 bases map to TRBD2. J lost 2 bases, V lost 0 bases, and 4 bases had no gene match. CDR1 and CDR2 from the germline V gene are GTSNPN and SVGIG (reference sequence). CDR3 length equals 15 residues. CDR3 region: CAWSVGGRSTDTQYF. The CDR3 DNA reads as TGTGCCTGGAGTGTGGGCGGGAGGTCCACAGATACGCAGTATTTT.

This clone has a single count. The chain combines TRBV27 with TRBJ2-1; D gene uncertain. The germline V and J ends were trimmed by 3 bases and 4 bases, with 7 bases remaining between them. There are 13 residues in the CDR3. In germline, CDR1 is MNHEY, CDR2 SMNVEV (reference sequence). CDR3 bases: TGTGCCAGCAGTTTTGACTCTTACAATGAGCAGTTCTTC. Protein product: CASSFDSYNEQFF.

The chain recombines TRBV28 with TRBJ2-1; no definite D call. The CDR3 contains 14 residues. Germline V gene sequence: CDR1 MDHEN, CDR2 SYDVKM. Trimming took off 10 bases at V and 6 bases at J, with 19 bases between the two ends. CDR3 protein: CATRVTTTVNEQFF. The CDR3 bases are TGTGCCACCCGGGTAACTACTACGGTCAATGAGCAGTTCTTC.

V is TRBV6-1 and J is TRBJ1-2; no clear D gene. Germline values: CDR1 MNHNS, CDR2 SASEGT. The ends were cut back, 6 bases at V and 8 bases at J, with 10 bases in the middle. CDR3 length: 11 residues. CDR3 DNA sequence: TGTGCCAGCAGCCCTCCTGGGGGCTACACCTTC. Amino acids: CASSPPGGYTF.

The sample holds a few counts of this clone. This chain joins TRBV7-8 and TRBJ2-7; 9 nucleotides agree with TRBD2. V was pared by 2 bases and J by 5 bases, with 7 bases of the junction left unmatched. CDR3 length equals 15 residues. Germline V gene data show CDR1 as SGHVS and CDR2 as FQNEAQ. CDR3 amino acids: CASSLRRVAGDEQYF. As DNA, the CDR3 is TGTGCCAGCAGCTTAAGAAGGGTAGCGGGAGACGAGCAGTACTTC. The complete variable domain, with remaining parts taken from reference TRBV7-8 and TRBJ2-7, reads GAGVSQSPRYKVAKRGQDVALRCDPISGHVSLFWYQQALGQGPEFLTYFQNEAQLDKSGLPSDRFFAERPEGSVSTLKIQRTQQEDSAVYLCASSLRRVAGDEQYFGPGTRLTVT.

This clone was found once. The chain links TRBV7-8 to TRBJ2-7, with TRBD1 as a possible D gene (6 bases). The CDR3 totals 17 residues. The germline gives CDR1 SGHVS, CDR2 FQNEAQ. V lost 1 base, J lost 4 bases, and 20 bases lay in between. CDR3 coding DNA: TGTGCCAGCAGCTTAGTGGTGGGGGCTAGCCTCCCTTACGAGCAGTACTTC. Translated, it gives CASSLVVGASLPYEQYF.

The rearrangement joins TRBV10-2 to TRBJ2-7; 12 positions match TRBD1. V lost 6 bases to trimming and J lost 2 bases; unmatched junction nucleotides: 5. Germline CDR1 reads WSHSY; CDR2 reads SAAADI. CDR3 length equals 15 residues. The CDR3 nucleotides are TGCGCCAGCAGCCCCGGGACAGGGGGCCCCTACGAGCAGTACTTC. Protein: CASSPGTGGPYEQYF.

The V call is TRBV29-1, the J call TRBJ2-1, with unresolved D. Trimming removed 6 bases from V and 3 bases from J, with 9 bases in between. This CDR3 region has 12 residues. Germline CDR1 and CDR2: SQVTM and ANQGSEA. The CDR3 sequence: CSVLFSYNEQFF. CDR3 bases: TGCAGCGTCCTTTTCAGCTACAATGAGCAGTTCTTC.

The rearrangement uses TRBV5-1 and TRBJ2-1, with D unresolved. The V end lost 4 bases, the J end lost 6 bases, and 8 bases lay between the germline ends. Germline V CDR1 and CDR2: SGHRS, YFSETQ. The CDR3 covers 12 residues. The CDR3 spells CASSLDGNEQFF. The CDR3 DNA follows: TGCGCCAGCAGCCTGGACGGCAATGAGCAGTTCTTC.

The chain uses TRBV7-9 and TRBJ2-1; D gene uncertain. Germline V gene sequence: CDR1 SEHNR, CDR2 FQNEAQ (reference sequence). There are 12 residues in the CDR3. Trimming removed 6 bases from V and 6 bases from J, with 9 bases in between. The CDR3 coding sequence is TGTGCCAGCAGTACACTCCTCAATGAGCAGTTCTTC. It encodes CASSTLLNEQFF.